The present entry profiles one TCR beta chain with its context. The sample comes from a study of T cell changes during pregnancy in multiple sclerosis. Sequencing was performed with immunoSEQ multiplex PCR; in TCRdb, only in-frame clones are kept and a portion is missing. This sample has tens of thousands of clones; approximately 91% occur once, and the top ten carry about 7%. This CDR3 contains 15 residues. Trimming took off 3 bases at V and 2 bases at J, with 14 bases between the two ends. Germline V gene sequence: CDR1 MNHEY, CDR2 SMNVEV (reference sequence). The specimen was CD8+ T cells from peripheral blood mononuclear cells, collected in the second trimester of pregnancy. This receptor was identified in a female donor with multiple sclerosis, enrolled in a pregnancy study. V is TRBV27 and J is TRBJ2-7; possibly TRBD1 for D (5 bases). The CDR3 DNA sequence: TGTGCCAGCAGTTTTAAAAACAGGCCAACCTACGAGCAGTACTTC. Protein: CASSFKNRPTYEQYF.